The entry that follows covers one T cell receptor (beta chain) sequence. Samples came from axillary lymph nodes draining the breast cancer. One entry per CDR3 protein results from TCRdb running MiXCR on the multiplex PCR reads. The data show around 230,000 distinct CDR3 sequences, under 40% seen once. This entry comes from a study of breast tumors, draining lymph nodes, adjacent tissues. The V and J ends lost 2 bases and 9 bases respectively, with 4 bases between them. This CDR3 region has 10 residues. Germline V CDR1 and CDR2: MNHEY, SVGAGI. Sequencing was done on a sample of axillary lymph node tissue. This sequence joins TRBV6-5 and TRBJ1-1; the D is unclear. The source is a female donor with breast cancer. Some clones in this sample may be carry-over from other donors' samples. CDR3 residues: CASSYNQAFF. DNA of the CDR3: TGTGCCAGCAGTTACAATCAAGCTTTCTTT.